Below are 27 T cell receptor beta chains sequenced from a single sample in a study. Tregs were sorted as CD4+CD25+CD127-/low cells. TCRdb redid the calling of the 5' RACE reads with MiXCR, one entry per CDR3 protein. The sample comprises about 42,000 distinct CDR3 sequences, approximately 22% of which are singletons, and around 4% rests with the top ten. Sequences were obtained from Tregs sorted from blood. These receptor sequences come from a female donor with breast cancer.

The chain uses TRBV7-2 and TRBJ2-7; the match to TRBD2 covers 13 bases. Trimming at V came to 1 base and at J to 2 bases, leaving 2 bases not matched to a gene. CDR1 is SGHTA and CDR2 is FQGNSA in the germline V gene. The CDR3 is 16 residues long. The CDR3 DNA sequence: TGTGCCAGCAGCTTAGAAGGGACTAGCGGGACCTACGAGCAGTACTTC. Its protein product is CASSLEGTSGTYEQYF.

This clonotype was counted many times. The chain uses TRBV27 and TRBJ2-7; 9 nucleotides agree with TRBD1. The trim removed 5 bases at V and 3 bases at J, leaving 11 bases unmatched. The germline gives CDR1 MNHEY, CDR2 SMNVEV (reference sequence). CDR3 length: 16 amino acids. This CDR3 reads CASSPITGQGGYEQYF. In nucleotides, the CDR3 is TGTGCCAGCAGTCCCATTACGGGACAGGGCGGCTACGAGCAGTACTTC.

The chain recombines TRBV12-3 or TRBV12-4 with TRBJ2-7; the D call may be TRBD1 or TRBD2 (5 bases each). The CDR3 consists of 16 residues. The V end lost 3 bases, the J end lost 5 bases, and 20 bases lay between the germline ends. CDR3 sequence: CASSFNGDPRGNEQYF. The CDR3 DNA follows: TGTGCCAGCAGTTTTAATGGGGACCCCCGTGGGAACGAGCAGTACTTC.

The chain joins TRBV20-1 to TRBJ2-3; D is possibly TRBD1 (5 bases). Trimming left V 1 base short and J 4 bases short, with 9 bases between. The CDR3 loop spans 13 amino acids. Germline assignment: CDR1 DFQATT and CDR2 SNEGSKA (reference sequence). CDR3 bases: TGCAGTGCTAGAGGGGGCACATCAGATACGCAGTATTTT. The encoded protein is CSARGGTSDTQYF.

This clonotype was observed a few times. CDR3 DNA sequence: TGCGCCAGCAGCTTGAAAAGCTCCTACGAGCAGTACTTC. Encoded protein: CASSLKSSYEQYF. The rearrangement links TRBV5-1 to TRBJ2-7; D uncertain. The CDR3 has 13 amino acids. Germline V gene data show CDR1 as SGHRS and CDR2 as YFSETQ. Trimming took 1 base from V and 0 from J, leaving 5 bases between them.

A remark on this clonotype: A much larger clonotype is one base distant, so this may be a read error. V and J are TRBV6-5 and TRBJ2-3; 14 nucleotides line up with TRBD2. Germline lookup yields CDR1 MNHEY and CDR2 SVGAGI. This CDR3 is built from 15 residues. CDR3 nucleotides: TGTGCCGGCAGTTACTCCGGGACTAGCGGGAGCCTTCAGTATTTT. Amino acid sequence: CAGSYSGTSGSLQYF.

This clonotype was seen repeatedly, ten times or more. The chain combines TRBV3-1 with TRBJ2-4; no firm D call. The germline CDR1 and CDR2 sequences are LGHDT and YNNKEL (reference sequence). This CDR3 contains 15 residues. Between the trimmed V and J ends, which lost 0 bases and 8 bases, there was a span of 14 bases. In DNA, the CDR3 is TGTGCCAGCAGCCAAGAATGGGCCTCAAATCACATTCAGTACTTC. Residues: CASSQEWASNHIQYF.

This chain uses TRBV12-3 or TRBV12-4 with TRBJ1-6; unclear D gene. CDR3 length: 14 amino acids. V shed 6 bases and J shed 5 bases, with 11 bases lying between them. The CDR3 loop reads CASRAGPNNSPLHF. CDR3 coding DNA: TGTGCCAGCAGAGCCGGGCCTAATAATTCACCCCTCCACTTT.

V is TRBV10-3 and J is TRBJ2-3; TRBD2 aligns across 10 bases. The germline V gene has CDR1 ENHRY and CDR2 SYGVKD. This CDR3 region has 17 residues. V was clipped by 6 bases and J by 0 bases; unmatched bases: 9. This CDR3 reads CAIRRGTSAYSTDTQYF. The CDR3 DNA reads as TGTGCCATCAGAAGAGGGACTAGCGCCTATAGCACAGATACGCAGTATTTT.

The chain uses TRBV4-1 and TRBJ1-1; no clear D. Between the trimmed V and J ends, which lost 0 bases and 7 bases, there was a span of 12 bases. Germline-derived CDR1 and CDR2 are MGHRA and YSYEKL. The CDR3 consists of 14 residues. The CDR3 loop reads CASSQDLMAFEAFF. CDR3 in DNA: TGCGCCAGCAGCCAAGACCTCATGGCATTTGAAGCTTTCTTT.

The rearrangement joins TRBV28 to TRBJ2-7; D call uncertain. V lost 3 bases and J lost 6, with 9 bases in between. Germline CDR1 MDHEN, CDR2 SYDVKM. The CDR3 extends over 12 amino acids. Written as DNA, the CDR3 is TGTGCCAGCAGTTTGATGGGTCTCGAGCAGTACTTC. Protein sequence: CASSLMGLEQYF.

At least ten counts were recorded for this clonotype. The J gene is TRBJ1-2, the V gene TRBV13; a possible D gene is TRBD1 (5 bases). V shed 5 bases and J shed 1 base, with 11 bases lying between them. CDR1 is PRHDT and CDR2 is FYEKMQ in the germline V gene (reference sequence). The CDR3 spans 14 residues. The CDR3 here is CASSPRDSNYGYTF. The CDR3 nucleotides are TGTGCCAGCAGCCCGAGAGACAGTAACTATGGCTACACCTTC.

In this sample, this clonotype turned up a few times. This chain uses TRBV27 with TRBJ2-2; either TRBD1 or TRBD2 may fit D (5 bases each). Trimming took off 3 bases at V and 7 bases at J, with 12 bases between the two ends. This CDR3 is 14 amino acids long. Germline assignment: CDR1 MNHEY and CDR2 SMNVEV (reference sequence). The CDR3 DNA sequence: TGTGCCAGCAGTTTCCGGGGTACAGGCGGGGAGCTGTTTTTT. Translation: CASSFRGTGGELFF.

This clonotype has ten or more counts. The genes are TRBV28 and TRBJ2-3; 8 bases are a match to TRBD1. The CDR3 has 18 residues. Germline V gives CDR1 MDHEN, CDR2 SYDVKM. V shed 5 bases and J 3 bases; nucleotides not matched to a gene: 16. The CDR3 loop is CASSPLWWVQGATDTQYF. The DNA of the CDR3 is TGTGCCAGCAGTCCCCTATGGTGGGTGCAGGGGGCAACAGATACGCAGTATTTT.

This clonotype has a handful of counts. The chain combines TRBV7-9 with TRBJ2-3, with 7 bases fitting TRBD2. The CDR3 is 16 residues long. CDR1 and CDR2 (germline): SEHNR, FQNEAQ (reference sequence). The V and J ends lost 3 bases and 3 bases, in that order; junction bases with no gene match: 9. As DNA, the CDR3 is TGTGCCAGCAGCTTTGCGAGAAGCGGGGTTACAGATACGCAGTATTTT. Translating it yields CASSFARSGVTDTQYF.

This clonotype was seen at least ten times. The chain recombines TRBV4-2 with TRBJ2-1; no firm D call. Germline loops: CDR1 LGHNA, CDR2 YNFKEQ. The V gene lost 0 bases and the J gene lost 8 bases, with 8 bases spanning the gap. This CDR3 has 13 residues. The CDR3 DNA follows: TGTGCCAGCAGCCAAGATGGGGTCTATGAGCAGTTCTTC. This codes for CASSQDGVYEQFF.

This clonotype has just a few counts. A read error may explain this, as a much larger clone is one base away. The CDR3 loop is CASRDRDDEQFF. The DNA for the CDR3 is TGTGCCAGCAGGGACAGGGATGATGAGCAGTTCTTC. The J gene is TRBJ2-1, the V gene TRBV6-6; 8 bases are shared with TRBD1. The V gene's germline CDR1 is MNHNY and CDR2 SVGAGI (reference sequence). This CDR3 is built from 12 residues. Trimming took 6 bases from V and 8 from J; bases not matched to a gene: 3.

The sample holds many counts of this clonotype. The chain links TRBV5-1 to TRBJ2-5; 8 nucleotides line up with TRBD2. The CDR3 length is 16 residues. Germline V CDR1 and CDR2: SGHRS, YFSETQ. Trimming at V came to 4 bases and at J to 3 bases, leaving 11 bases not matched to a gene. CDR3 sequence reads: CASSPPGGRGEETQYF. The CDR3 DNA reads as TGCGCCAGCAGCCCGCCCGGGGGGCGGGGGGAAGAGACCCAGTACTTC.

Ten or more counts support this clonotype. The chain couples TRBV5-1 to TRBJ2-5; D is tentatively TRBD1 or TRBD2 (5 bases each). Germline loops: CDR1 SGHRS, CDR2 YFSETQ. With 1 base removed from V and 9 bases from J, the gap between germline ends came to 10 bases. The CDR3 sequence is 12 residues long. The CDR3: CASSLSGAAQYF. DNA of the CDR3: TGCGCCAGCAGCTTGTCCGGGGCGGCCCAGTACTTC.

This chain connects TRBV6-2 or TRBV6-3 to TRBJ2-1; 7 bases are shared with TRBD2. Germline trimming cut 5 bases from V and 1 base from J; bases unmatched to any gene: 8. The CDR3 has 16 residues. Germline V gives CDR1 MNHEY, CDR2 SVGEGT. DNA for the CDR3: TGTGCCAGCAGTCGACGGGAGGCTGAATCCTACAATGAGCAGTTCTTC. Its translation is CASSRREAESYNEQFF.

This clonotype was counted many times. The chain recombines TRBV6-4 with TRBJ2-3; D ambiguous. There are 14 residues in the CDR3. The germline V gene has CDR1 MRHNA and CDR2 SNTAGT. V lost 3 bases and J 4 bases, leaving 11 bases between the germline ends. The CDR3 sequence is CASSDGVGADTQYF. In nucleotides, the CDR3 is TGTGCCAGCAGTGATGGGGTTGGCGCAGATACGCAGTATTTT.

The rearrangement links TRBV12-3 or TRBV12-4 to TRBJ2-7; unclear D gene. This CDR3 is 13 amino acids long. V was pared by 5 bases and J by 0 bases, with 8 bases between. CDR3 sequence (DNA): TGTGCCAGCAGTCAGGCCATCTCCTACGAGCAGTACTTC. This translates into CASSQAISYEQYF.

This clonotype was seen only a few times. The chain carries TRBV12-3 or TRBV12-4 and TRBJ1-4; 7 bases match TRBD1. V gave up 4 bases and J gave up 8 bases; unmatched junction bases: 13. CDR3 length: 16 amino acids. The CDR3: CASSSYRDRNFEKLFF. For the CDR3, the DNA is TGTGCCAGCAGTTCCTACCGGGACAGAAATTTCGAAAAACTGTTTTTT.

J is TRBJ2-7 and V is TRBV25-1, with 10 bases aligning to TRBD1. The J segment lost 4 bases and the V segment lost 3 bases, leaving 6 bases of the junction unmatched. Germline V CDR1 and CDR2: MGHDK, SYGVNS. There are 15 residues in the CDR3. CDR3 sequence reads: CASSDNGDRGYEQYF. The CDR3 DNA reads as TGTGCCAGCAGTGATAACGGGGACAGGGGTTACGAGCAGTACTTC.

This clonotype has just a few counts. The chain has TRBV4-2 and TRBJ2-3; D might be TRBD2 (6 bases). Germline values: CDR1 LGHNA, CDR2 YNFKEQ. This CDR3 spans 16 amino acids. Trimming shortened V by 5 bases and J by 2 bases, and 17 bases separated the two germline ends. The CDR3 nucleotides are TGTGCCAGCAGCAAAAGTAGAACTAGCAACACAGATACGCAGTATTTT. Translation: CASSKSRTSNTDTQYF.

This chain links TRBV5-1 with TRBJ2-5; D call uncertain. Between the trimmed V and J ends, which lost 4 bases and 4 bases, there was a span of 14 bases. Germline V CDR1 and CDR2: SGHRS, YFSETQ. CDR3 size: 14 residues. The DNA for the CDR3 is TGCGCCAGCAGCACCGCTAAGGAAGGAGAGACCCAGTACTTC. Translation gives CASSTAKEGETQYF.

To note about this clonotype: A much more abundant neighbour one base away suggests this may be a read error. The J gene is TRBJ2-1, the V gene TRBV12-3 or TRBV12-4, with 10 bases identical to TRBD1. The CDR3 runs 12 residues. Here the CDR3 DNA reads TGTGCCAGCACGACAGGGGGCGATGAGCGGTTCTTC. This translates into CASTTGGDERFF.